The 6 T cell receptor beta chains below come from one sample, sequenced in a study of OX40 agonist ivuxolimab in advanced cancers. Measured with immunoSEQ multiplex PCR; TCRdb has only the in-frame clones, and not every one. The sample has 49,000 or so clones, 65% to 90% seen once. Material: CD4+ or CD8+ T cells sorted from blood, obtained in a trial of the OX40 agonist ivuxolimab. Every receptor here comes from an adult with an advanced solid tumor such as melanoma, head and neck, liver or kidney cancer.

This clone came up once. The V call is TRBV18, the J call TRBJ2-7, with TRBD1 identical over 10 bases. This CDR3 is 14 amino acids long. The germline V gene has CDR1 KGHSH and CDR2 LQKENI. V trimming: 6 bases; J trimming: 3 bases; junction bases outside the gene matches: 5. Written as DNA, the CDR3 is TGTGCCAGCTCTCAAGGACAGGGGGTCTACGAGCAGTACTTC. It translates to CASSQGQGVYEQYF.

The chain carries TRBV4-1 and TRBJ2-7; TRBD2 matches at 9 bases. CDR1 is MGHRA, CDR2 YSYEKL, per germline. The CDR3 length is 15 residues. Trimming took 4 bases from V and 4 from J; bases not matched to a gene: 8. The DNA for the CDR3 is TGCGCCAGCAGCCCGAGCGGGAGGCTTTCATACGAGCAGTACTTC. The encoded protein is CASSPSGRLSYEQYF.

The chain joins TRBV7-3 to TRBJ1-1, with D perhaps matching TRBD1 (5 bases). The CDR3 is 14 amino acids. Germline assignment: CDR1 SGHTA and CDR2 FQGTGA. V was trimmed by 5 bases and J by 5 bases, leaving 15 bases between them. CDR3 in DNA: TGTGCCAGCAGCGTGGGGCCCGAGGGTACTGAAGCTTTCTTT. Protein product: CASSVGPEGTEAFF. Full variable domain (remainder filled in from reference TRBV7-3 and TRBJ1-1): GAGVSQTPSNKVTEKGKYVELRCDPISGHTALYWYRQSLGQGPEFLIYFQGTGAADDSGLPNDRFFAVRPEGSVSTLKIQRTERGDSAVYLCASSVGPEGTEAFFGQGTRLTVV.

V and J are TRBV4-1 and TRBJ1-3; 7 bases agree with TRBD1. The CDR3 has 14 residues. In germline, CDR1 is MGHRA, CDR2 YSYEKL. The trim removed 2 bases at V and 7 bases at J, leaving 5 bases unmatched. The CDR3 DNA is TGCGCCAGCAGCCAACGACAGGGCTGGAACACCATATATTTT. The encoded protein is CASSQRQGWNTIYF.

V gene TRBV21-1 combines with J gene TRBJ2-1; the table names TRBD2, a call not compared with the DNA. TRBV21-1 is noted as a pseudogene. CDR3 length equals 22 residues. The CDR3 DNA reads as TGTGCCAGCAGCGAAAGGGGGGCCTCACTAGCGGGTCCCGGAAGCTCCTACAATGAGCAGTTCTTC. Its translation: CASSERGASLAGPGSSYNEQFF.

To note about this clone: The junction does not match germline at one end; this may be a read error. The chain carries TRBV2 and TRBJ1-5; no clear D. This CDR3 has 11 residues. Germline CDR1 SNHLY, CDR2 FYNNEI. The CDR3: CASREGGPQHF. In DNA, the CDR3 is TGTGCCAGCAGGGAAGGTGGGCCCCAGCATTTT.